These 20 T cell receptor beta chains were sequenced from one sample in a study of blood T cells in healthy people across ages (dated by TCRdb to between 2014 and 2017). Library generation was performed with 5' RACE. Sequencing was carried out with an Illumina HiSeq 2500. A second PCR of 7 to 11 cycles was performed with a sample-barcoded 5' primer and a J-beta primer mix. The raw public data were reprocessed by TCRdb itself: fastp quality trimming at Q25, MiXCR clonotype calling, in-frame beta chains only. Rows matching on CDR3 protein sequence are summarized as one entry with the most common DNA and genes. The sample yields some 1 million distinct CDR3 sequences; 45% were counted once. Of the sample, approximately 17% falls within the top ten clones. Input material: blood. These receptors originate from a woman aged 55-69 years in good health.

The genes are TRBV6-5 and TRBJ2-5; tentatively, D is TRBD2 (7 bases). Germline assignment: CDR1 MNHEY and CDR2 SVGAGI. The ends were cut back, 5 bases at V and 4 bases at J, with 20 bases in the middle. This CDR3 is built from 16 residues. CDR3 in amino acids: CASSPSLGGRGETQYF. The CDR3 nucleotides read TGTGCCAGCAGTCCCTCCCTGGGGGGGCGTGGAGAGACCCAGTACTTC.

This CDR3 reads CSGRSGAKYNEQFF. The CDR3 DNA reads as TGCAGCGGGCGTTCGGGGGCGAAATACAATGAGCAGTTCTTC. This chain uses TRBV29-1 with TRBJ2-1; either TRBD1 or TRBD2 may supply D (6 bases each). Trimming removed 7 bases at V and 4 bases at J, with 17 bases between. Germline CDR1 SQVTM, CDR2 ANQGSEA. This CDR3 spans 14 amino acids.

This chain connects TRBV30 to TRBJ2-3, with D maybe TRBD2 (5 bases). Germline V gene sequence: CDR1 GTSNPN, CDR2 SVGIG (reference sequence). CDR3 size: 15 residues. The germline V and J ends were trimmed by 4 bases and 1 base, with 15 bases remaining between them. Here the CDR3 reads CAWTRTAWGTDTQYF. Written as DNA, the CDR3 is TGTGCCTGGACACGGACTGCCTGGGGCACAGATACGCAGTATTTT.

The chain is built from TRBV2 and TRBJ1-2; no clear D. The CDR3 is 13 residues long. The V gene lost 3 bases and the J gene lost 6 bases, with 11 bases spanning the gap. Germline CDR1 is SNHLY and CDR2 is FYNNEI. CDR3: CASSDRARDGYTF. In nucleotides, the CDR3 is TGTGCCAGCAGTGATAGGGCGAGAGATGGCTACACCTTC.

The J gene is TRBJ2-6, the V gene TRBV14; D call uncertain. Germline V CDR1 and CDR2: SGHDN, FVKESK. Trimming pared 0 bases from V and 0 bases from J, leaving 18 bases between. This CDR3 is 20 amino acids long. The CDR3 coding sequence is TGTGCCAGCAGCCAAGACCCCCTGTGGACGAATCCCTCTGGGGCCAACGTCCTGACTTTC. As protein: CASSQDPLWTNPSGANVLTF.

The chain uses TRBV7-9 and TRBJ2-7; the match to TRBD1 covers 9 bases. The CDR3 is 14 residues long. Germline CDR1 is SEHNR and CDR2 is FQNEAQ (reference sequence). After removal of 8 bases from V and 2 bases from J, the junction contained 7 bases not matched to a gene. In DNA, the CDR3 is TGTGCCAGCGGACCGACAGGGGGGCCCTACGAGCAGTACTTC. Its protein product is CASGPTGGPYEQYF. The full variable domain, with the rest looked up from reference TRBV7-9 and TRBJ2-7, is DTGVSQNPRHKITKRGQNVTFRCDPISEHNRLYWYRQTLGQGPEFLTYFQNEAQLEKSRLLSDRFSAERPKGSFSTLEIQRTEQGDSAMYLCASGPTGGPYEQYFGPGTRLTVT.

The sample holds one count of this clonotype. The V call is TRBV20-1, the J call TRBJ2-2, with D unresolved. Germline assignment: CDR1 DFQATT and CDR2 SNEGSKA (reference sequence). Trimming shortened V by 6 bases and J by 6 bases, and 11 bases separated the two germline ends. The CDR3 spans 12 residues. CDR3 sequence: CSARQFAGELFF. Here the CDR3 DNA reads TGCAGTGCAAGACAATTCGCCGGGGAGCTGTTTTTT.

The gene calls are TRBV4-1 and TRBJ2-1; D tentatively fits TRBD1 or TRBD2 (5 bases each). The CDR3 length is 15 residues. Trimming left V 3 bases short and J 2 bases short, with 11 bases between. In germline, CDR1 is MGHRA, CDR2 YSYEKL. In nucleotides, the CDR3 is TGCGCCAGCAGCCAGGGACCCAACACCTACAATGAGCAGTTCTTC. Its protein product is CASSQGPNTYNEQFF.

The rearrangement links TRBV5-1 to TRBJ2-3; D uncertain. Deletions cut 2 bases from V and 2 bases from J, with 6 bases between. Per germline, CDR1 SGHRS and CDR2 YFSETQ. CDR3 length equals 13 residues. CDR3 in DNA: TGCGCCAGCAGCTTCCCAGCCACAGATACGCAGTATTTT. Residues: CASSFPATDTQYF. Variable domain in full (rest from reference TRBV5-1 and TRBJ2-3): KAGVTQTPRYLIKTRGQQVTLSCSPISGHRSVSWYQQTPGQGLQFLFEYFSETQRNKGNFPGRFSGRQFSNSRSEMNVSTLELGDSALYLCASSFPATDTQYFGPGTRLTVL.

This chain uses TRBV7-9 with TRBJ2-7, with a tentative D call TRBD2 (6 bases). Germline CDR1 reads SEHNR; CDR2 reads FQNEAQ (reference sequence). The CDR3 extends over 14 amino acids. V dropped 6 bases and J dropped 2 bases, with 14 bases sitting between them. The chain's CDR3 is CASSATGSPYEQYF. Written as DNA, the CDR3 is TGTGCCAGCAGTGCCACCGGGAGCCCCTACGAGCAGTACTTC.

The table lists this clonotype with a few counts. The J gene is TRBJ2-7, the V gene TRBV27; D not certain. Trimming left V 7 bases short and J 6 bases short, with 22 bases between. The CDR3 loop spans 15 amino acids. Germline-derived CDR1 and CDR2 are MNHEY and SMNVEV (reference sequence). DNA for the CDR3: TGTGCCAGCAAACTCAGACTCGCGGCGTTAGGCGAGCAGTACTTC. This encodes CASKLRLAALGEQYF.

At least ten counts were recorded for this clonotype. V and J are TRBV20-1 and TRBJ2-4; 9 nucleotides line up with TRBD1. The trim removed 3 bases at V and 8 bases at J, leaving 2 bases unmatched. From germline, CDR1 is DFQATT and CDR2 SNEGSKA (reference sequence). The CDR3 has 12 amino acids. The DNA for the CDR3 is TGCAGTGCTAGGGGACAGGGTCACATTCAGTACTTC. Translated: CSARGQGHIQYF.

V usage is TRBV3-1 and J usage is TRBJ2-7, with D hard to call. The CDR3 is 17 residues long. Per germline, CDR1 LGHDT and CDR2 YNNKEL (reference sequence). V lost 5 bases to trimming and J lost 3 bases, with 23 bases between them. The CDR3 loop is CASSDKNTNTGFYEQYF. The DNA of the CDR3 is TGTGCCAGCAGCGATAAAAATACTAACACTGGATTCTACGAGCAGTACTTC.

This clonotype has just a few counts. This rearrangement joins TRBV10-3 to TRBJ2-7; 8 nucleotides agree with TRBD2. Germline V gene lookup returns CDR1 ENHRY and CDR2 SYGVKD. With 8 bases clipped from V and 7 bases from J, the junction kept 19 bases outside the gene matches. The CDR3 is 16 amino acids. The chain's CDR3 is CAIGAHELAGDNEQYF. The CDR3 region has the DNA TGTGCCATCGGGGCCCACGAGCTAGCGGGTGACAATGAGCAGTACTTC.

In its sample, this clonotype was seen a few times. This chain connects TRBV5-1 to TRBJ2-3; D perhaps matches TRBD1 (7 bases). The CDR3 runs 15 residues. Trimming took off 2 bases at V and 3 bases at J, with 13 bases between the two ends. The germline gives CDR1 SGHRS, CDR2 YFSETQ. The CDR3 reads CASSFQGGDTDTQYF. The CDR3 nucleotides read TGCGCCAGCAGCTTTCAGGGGGGCGATACAGATACGCAGTATTTT.

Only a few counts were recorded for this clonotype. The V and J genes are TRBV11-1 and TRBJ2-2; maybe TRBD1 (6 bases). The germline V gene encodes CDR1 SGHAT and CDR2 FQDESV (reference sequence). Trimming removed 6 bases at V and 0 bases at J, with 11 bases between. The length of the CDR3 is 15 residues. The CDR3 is CASRPTGTNTGELFF. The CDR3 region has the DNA TGTGCCAGCAGGCCTACAGGGACGAACACCGGGGAGCTGTTTTTT.

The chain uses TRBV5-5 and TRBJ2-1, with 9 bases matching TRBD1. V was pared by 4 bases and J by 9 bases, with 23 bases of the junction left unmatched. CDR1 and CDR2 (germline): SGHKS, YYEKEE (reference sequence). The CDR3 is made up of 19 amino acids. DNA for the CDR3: TGTGCCAGCAGCCCCGGGACAGGGTTTGGCCTAACCGATAGGGGTGAGCAGTTCTTC. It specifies CASSPGTGFGLTDRGEQFF.

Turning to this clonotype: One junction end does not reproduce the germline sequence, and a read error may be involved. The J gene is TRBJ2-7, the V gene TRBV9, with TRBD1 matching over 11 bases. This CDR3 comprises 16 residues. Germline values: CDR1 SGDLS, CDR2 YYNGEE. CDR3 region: CASSVAGTGGLYELYF. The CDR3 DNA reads TGTGCCAGCAGCGTAGCCGGGACAGGGGGTCTCTACGAGCTGTACTTC.

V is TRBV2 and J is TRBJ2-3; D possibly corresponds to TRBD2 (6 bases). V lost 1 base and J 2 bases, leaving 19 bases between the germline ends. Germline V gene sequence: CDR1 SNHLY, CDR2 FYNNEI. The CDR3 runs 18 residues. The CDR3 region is CASSEDRRGWGNTDTQYF. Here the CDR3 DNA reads TGTGCCAGCAGTGAAGACCGACGGGGGTGGGGGAACACAGATACGCAGTATTTT. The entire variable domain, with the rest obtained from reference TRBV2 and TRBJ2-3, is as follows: EPEVTQTPSHQVTQMGQEVILRCVPISNHLYFYWYRQILGQKVEFLVSFYNNEISEKSEIFDDQFSVERPDGSNFTLKIRSTKLEDSAMYFCASSEDRRGWGNTDTQYFGPGTRLTVL.

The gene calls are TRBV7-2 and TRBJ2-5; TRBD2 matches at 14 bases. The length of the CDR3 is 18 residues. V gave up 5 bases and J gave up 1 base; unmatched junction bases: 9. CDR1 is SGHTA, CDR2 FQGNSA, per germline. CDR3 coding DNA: TGTGCCAGCAGCGCACGACTAGCGGGAGGGCCCAGCCAAGAGACCCAGTACTTC. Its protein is CASSARLAGGPSQETQYF.